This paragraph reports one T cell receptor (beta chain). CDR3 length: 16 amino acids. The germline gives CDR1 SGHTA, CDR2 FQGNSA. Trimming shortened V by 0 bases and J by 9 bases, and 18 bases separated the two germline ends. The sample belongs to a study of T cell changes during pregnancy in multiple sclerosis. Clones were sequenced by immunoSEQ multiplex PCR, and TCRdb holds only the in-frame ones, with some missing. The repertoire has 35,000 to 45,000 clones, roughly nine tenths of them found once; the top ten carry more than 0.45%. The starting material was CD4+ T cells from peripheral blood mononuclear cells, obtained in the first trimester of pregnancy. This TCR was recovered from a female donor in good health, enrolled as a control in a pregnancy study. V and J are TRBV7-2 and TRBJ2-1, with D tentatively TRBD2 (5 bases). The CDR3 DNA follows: TGTGCCAGCAGCTTAGCTTTTGGGAGCCGAGTCATTGAGCAGTTCTTC. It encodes CASSLAFGSRVIEQFF.